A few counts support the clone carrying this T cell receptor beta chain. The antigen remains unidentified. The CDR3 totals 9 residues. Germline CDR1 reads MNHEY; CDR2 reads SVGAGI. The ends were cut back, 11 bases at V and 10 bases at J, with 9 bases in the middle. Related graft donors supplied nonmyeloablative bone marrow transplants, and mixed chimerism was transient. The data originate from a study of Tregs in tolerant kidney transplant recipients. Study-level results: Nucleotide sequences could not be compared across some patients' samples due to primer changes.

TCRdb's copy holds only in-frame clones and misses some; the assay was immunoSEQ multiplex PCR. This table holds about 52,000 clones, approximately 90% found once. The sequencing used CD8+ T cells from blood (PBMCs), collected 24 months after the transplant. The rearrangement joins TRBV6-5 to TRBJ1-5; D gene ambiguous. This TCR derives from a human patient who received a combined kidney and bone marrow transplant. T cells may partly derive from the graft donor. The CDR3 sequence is CAVQTPQHF. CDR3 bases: TGTGCCGTTCAGACTCCCCAGCATTTT.